These 32 T cell receptor beta chains share one sample of origin, sequenced in a study of T cell responses to AZD1222 COVID-19 vaccine (dated by TCRdb to about 2021). The receptor library was made with the immunoSEQ multiplex PCR assay. TCRdb retrieved this table from immuneACCESS and kept in-frame rearrangements only. Not all clones are present; in checked studies, unresolved V genes account for under half, and no reason is known for the remainder. Counted in this sample were 80,000 or so clones; about three quarters of them appeared once. The ten largest clones represent 25% to 30% of the sample. Taken with the paper, the label for time point translates to: about 28 days (+/-7) after the second vaccine dose. The treatment or condition label corresponds to: meningococcal conjugate vaccine given as trial control. The sample was peripheral blood, taken 28 days after the second dose of the MenACWY control vaccine. These receptors all come from an adult who received the MenACWY meningococcal vaccine as a control.

This rearrangement joins TRBV7-2 to TRBJ1-1; D unclear. Germline lookup yields CDR1 SGHTA and CDR2 FQGNSA. Trimming took off 2 bases at V and 0 bases at J, with 16 bases between the two ends. This CDR3 is 17 amino acids long. The CDR3 loop is CASSLRLGAEMNTEAFF. In DNA form, the CDR3 reads TGTGCCAGCAGCTTACGTCTCGGAGCCGAGATGAACACTGAAGCTTTCTTT.

V usage is TRBV15 and J usage is TRBJ1-5; possibly TRBD1 for D (5 bases). Looked up from germline, CDR1 is LNHNV and CDR2 is YYDKDF (reference sequence). The V and J ends lost 5 bases and 2 bases respectively, with 13 bases between them. The CDR3 has 15 amino acids. The CDR3 spells CATSLERGGNQPQHF. CDR3 DNA sequence: TGTGCCACCAGCCTTGAGCGGGGCGGCAATCAGCCCCAGCATTTT.

The rearrangement joins TRBV6-6 to TRBJ1-1; 8 nucleotides match TRBD1. This CDR3 spans 15 amino acids. Germline CDR1 is MNHNY and CDR2 is SVGAGI (reference sequence). The junction had 10 bases not matched to a gene; V was cut back by 6 bases and J by 4 bases. CDR3 DNA: TGTGCCAGCAGACCTATAGGACAGGGTTCCACTGAAGCTTTCTTT. Its protein product is CASRPIGQGSTEAFF.

The chain carries TRBV11-2 and TRBJ1-3; 8 bases match TRBD1. Germline V gene data show CDR1 as SGHAT and CDR2 as FQNNGV. The V and J ends lost 6 bases and 2 bases, in that order; junction bases with no gene match: 12. CDR3 length: 17 amino acids. The CDR3 nucleotides are TGTGCCAGCAGATTGGCCGGGACAGGATTCGCTGGAAACACCATATATTTT. Translated, it gives CASRLAGTGFAGNTIYF.

In nucleotides, the CDR3 is TGCGCCAGCACGGGGAGGGACACCGGGGAGCTGTTTTTT. Protein: CASTGRDTGELFF. The rearrangement links TRBV5-1 to TRBJ2-2, with TRBD2 matching 7 bases. J lost 3 bases, V lost 6 bases, and 2 bases had no gene match. The germline V gene has CDR1 SGHRS and CDR2 YFSETQ. The CDR3 totals 13 residues.

This chain connects TRBV11-2 to TRBJ1-6; no clear D. This CDR3 has 15 amino acids. The V gene's germline CDR1 is SGHAT and CDR2 FQNNGV. V was pared by 1 base and J by 6 bases, with 10 bases between. CDR3 loop: CASSLGPPGNSPLHF. In DNA, the CDR3 is TGTGCCAGCAGCTTAGGGCCCCCGGGTAATTCACCCCTCCACTTT.

The chain carries TRBV30 and TRBJ2-1; 8 bases are a match to TRBD2. Per the germline V gene, CDR1 is GTSNPN and CDR2 is SVGIG (reference sequence). V lost 3 bases, J lost 2 bases, and 6 bases stayed unmatched. CDR3 length: 15 amino acids. The CDR3: CAWSRGGVTYNEQFF. In nucleotides, the CDR3 is TGTGCCTGGAGCCGGGGGGGGGTTACCTACAATGAGCAGTTCTTC.

The chain combines TRBV4-1 with TRBJ2-1; 11 bases map to TRBD2. CDR3 length: 16 amino acids. Trimming took 0 bases from V and 6 from J; bases not matched to a gene: 4. Per germline, CDR1 MGHRA and CDR2 YSYEKL. The CDR3: CASSQEGLAGGNEQFF. CDR3 DNA: TGCGCCAGCAGCCAAGAAGGGCTAGCGGGGGGCAATGAGCAGTTCTTC.

This sequence joins TRBV2 and TRBJ1-3; D uncertain. Germline CDR1 is SNHLY and CDR2 is FYNNEI. V gave up 5 bases and J gave up 4 bases, with 9 bases separating them. This CDR3 has 13 amino acids. The CDR3 nucleotides read TGTGCCAGCAGTCTGACCGAAGGAAACACCATATATTTT. Amino acid sequence: CASSLTEGNTIYF.

This clone has just one count. CDR3 in amino acids: CASSEGERGETQYF. In nucleotides, the CDR3 is TGTGCCAGCAGTGAAGGAGAAAGGGGAGAGACCCAGTACTTC. V is TRBV2 and J is TRBJ2-5; perhaps TRBD1 as D (5 bases). The germline V gene has CDR1 SNHLY and CDR2 FYNNEI. V lost 1 base and J lost 4, with 10 bases in between. The CDR3 sequence is 14 residues long.

The chain joins TRBV7-8 to TRBJ2-2; D is uncertain. The CDR3 totals 14 residues. V was shortened by 1 base and J by 4 bases, with 7 bases between the two germline ends. From germline, CDR1 is SGHVS and CDR2 FQNEAQ. CDR3 nucleotide sequence: TGTGCCAGCAGCTTAGGTTTTTCCACCGGGGAGCTGTTTTTT. Residues: CASSLGFSTGELFF. The full variable domain, completed using reference TRBV7-8 and TRBJ2-2, is GAGVSQSPRYKVAKRGQDVALRCDPISGHVSLFWYQQALGQGPEFLTYFQNEAQLDKSGLPSDRFFAERPEGSVSTLKIQRTQQEDSAVYLCASSLGFSTGELFFGEGSRLTVL.

The chain carries TRBV11-2 and TRBJ2-7; maybe TRBD1 (6 bases). There are 13 residues in the CDR3. The V end was cut by 5 bases, the J end by 5 bases, with 13 bases between. The germline V gene encodes CDR1 SGHAT and CDR2 FQNNGV. CDR3 amino acids: CASSTGTIHEQYF. The CDR3 DNA reads as TGTGCCAGCAGCACCGGGACAATCCACGAGCAGTACTTC.

This clone was seen more than once but under ten times. The chain couples TRBV2 to TRBJ2-1, with no clear D. This CDR3 region has 14 residues. Germline values: CDR1 SNHLY, CDR2 FYNNEI. Trimming took off 8 bases at V and 0 bases at J, with 11 bases between the two ends. In nucleotides, the CDR3 is TGTGCCAGCGCCCCGAACTTCTCCTACAATGAGCAGTTCTTC. It specifies CASAPNFSYNEQFF.

This clone has ten or more counts. The rearrangement uses TRBV2 and TRBJ2-5; D uncertain. V lost 4 bases to trimming and J lost 5 bases, with 5 bases between them. CDR1 and CDR2 from the germline V gene are SNHLY and FYNNEI. The CDR3 length is 11 residues. The CDR3 DNA follows: TGTGCCAGCAGTGCCCATGAGACCCAGTACTTC. Protein product: CASSAHETQYF.

The DNA of the CDR3 is TGTGCCAGCAGCAAGGGTGGGACTGGGGACAATGAGCAGTTCTTC. Its protein product is CASSKGGTGDNEQFF. This chain connects TRBV21-1 to TRBJ2-1; TRBD2, the table's D call, lacks a check against the DNA. TRBV21-1 corresponds to a pseudogene. The CDR3 covers 15 residues.

This chain links TRBV4-2 with TRBJ1-4; D might be TRBD1 (5 bases). CDR1 and CDR2 (germline): LGHNA, YNFKEQ. CDR3 length equals 19 residues. V lost 0 bases to trimming and J lost 3 bases, with 20 bases between them. The CDR3 reads CASSQDERAGHYSNEKLFF. In DNA form, the CDR3 reads TGTGCCAGCAGCCAAGATGAAAGGGCAGGACACTACTCTAATGAAAAACTGTTTTTT.

The chain couples TRBV2 to TRBJ2-1; 10 bases fit TRBD2. The V and J ends lost 3 bases and 9 bases, in that order; junction bases with no gene match: 8. The CDR3 extends over 15 amino acids. Germline assignment: CDR1 SNHLY and CDR2 FYNNEI. In DNA, the CDR3 is TGTGCCAGCAGTGAGGTCAGCGGGAGGGCGGGTGAGCAGTTCTTC. Translation gives CASSEVSGRAGEQFF.

V is TRBV19 and J is TRBJ1-2; 7 positions agree with TRBD1. The CDR3 extends over 15 amino acids. CDR1 LNHDA and CDR2 SQIVND come from the germline V gene (reference sequence). V dropped 6 bases and J dropped 2; count of bases not matched to a gene: 9. CDR3 in DNA: TGTGCCAGTAGCAAGGGGACAGACCTGAACTATGGCTACACCTTC. Protein product: CASSKGTDLNYGYTF.

The V and J genes are TRBV4-1 and TRBJ2-3; 8 bases match TRBD2. V trimming: 4 bases; J trimming: 1 base; junction bases outside the gene matches: 4. The length of the CDR3 is 15 residues. Germline CDR1 MGHRA, CDR2 YSYEKL. The CDR3 spells CASSRTSWGTDTQYF. The DNA for the CDR3 is TGCGCCAGCAGCCGGACTAGCTGGGGCACAGATACGCAGTATTTT.

The chain combines TRBV6-1 with TRBJ1-3, with D tentatively TRBD1 (5 bases). Between the trimmed V and J ends, which lost 4 bases and 3 bases, there was a span of 13 bases. The germline V gene has CDR1 MNHNS and CDR2 SASEGT. The length of the CDR3 is 15 residues. CDR3: CASSAGGTGGNTIYF. CDR3 nucleotides: TGTGCCAGCAGTGCGGGGGGGACGGGTGGAAACACCATATATTTT.

The V gene is TRBV12-5, the J gene TRBJ2-7, with 7 bases aligning to TRBD1. The CDR3 has 15 residues. V shed 3 bases, J shed 7 bases, and the junction held 12 bases outside the gene matches. From germline, CDR1 is LGHNT and CDR2 FRNRAP. CDR3 residues: CASGFSGGSVREQYF. CDR3 sequence (DNA): TGTGCTAGTGGTTTCTCAGGGGGTAGCGTAAGGGAGCAGTACTTC.

The chain has TRBV6-5 and TRBJ2-2; D may be TRBD2 (6 bases). Germline lookup yields CDR1 MNHEY and CDR2 SVGAGI. This CDR3 has 14 amino acids. V lost 8 bases and J lost 5, with 15 bases in between. The CDR3 here is CASGGMSGTGELFF. The CDR3 region has the DNA TGTGCCAGCGGGGGGATGTCGGGGACCGGGGAGCTGTTTTTT.

The chain carries TRBV16 and TRBJ1-1, with D uncertain. Germline V lookup: CDR1 KGHSY, CDR2 FQNENV. Trimming removed 3 bases from V and 4 bases from J, with 12 bases in between. The CDR3 covers 14 residues. CDR3: CASSQAAEGTEAFF. The CDR3 nucleotides are TGTGCCAGCAGCCAGGCCGCGGAGGGCACTGAAGCTTTCTTT.

This clone was recorded once. The rearrangement uses TRBV5-3 and TRBJ1-6; no definite D call. Being an ORF, TRBV5-3 has a function that is uncertain. V lost 0 bases, J lost 5 bases, and 18 bases lay in between. The CDR3 runs 18 residues. CDR3 bases: TGTGCCAGAAGCTTGGAGGGCCACGGGGATCCCCATAATTCACCCCTCCACTTT. Amino acids: CARSLEGHGDPHNSPLHF.

With regard to this clone: At one boundary the junction diverges from the germline segment, which might be a read error. The chain recombines TRBV6-5 with TRBJ1-4; D remains unclear. The germline gives CDR1 MNHEY, CDR2 SVGAGI. The CDR3 has 14 amino acids. The CDR3 here is CASSNLRSKEKLFF. As DNA, the CDR3 is TGTGCCAGCAGTAACCTACGGTCTAAAGAAAAACTGTTTTTT.

A note on this clone: This sample includes further DNA sequences coding for the same CDR3. The V call is TRBV30, the J call TRBJ1-1; no clear D. CDR3 length: 13 amino acids. Trimming took off 0 bases at V and 4 bases at J, with 9 bases between the two ends. Germline values: CDR1 GTSNPN, CDR2 SVGIG (reference sequence). The CDR3 DNA follows: TGTGCCTGGAGTGTAGGAGGCAGCACTGAAGCTTTCTTT. It codes for CAWSVGGSTEAFF.

The gene calls are TRBV4-2 and TRBJ2-4; D is uncertain. CDR1 is LGHNA and CDR2 is YNFKEQ in the germline V gene. V was pared by 0 bases and J by 6 bases, with 6 bases between. The CDR3 totals 13 residues. The DNA for the CDR3 is TGTGCCAGCAGCCAAGATCGGAGAAACATTCAGTACTTC. Its translation is CASSQDRRNIQYF.

The V gene is TRBV6-2 or TRBV6-3, the J gene TRBJ1-1; D not resolved. Germline V gene data show CDR1 as MNHEY and CDR2 as SVGEGT. V shed 2 bases and J shed 6 bases, with 7 bases lying between them. The CDR3 covers 12 residues. CDR3 loop: CASSYQASEAFF. CDR3 nucleotides: TGTGCCAGCAGTTACCAGGCCTCTGAAGCTTTCTTT.

This rearrangement joins TRBV12-5 to TRBJ2-5; D ambiguous. CDR3 length: 12 amino acids. The germline V gene encodes CDR1 LGHNT and CDR2 FRNRAP. Between the trimmed V and J ends, which lost 3 bases and 4 bases, there was a span of 6 bases. CDR3 sequence: CASGFGGETQYF. In DNA, the CDR3 is TGTGCTAGTGGTTTCGGTGGAGAGACCCAGTACTTC.

This rearrangement joins TRBV19 to TRBJ2-1, with 9 bases that match TRBD2. Unmatched junction bases numbered 6, after V lost 5 bases and J lost 4 bases. The CDR3 spans 15 residues. The germline CDR1 and CDR2 sequences are LNHDA and SQIVND (reference sequence). The CDR3, as DNA: TGTGCCAGTAGTCCGTCTAGCGGGGTGTACAATGAGCAGTTCTTC. Protein sequence: CASSPSSGVYNEQFF.

V usage is TRBV19 and J usage is TRBJ1-5; 11 nucleotides line up with TRBD1. J lost 4 bases, V lost 4 bases, and 6 bases had no gene match. The CDR3 runs 16 residues. The germline V gene has CDR1 LNHDA and CDR2 SQIVND (reference sequence). For the CDR3, the DNA is TGTGCCAGTAGTACGCCCGGGACAGGGGGGAATCAGCCCCAGCATTTT. Residues: CASSTPGTGGNQPQHF.

The chain combines TRBV28 with TRBJ2-2; D perhaps matches TRBD2 (6 bases). Trimming left V 9 bases short and J 5 bases short, with 19 bases between. Germline V gene data show CDR1 as MDHEN and CDR2 as SYDVKM. There are 15 residues in the CDR3. CDR3 nucleotides: TGTGCCAGTTATCCGGGACTTCCGAGTACCGGGGAGCTGTTTTTT. This gives the protein CASYPGLPSTGELFF.